The 25 T cell receptor beta chains listed next were all sequenced from one sample in a study of OX40 agonist ivuxolimab in advanced cancers. Sequencing used immunoSEQ multiplex PCR; TCRdb keeps in-frame clones, though not all of them. This sample has about 34,000 clones, with about four fifths found just once. The source material was CD4+ or CD8+ T cells sorted from blood, sampled in a trial of the OX40 agonist ivuxolimab. These receptors came from an adult with an advanced solid tumor such as melanoma, head and neck, liver or kidney cancer.

J is TRBJ2-7 and V is TRBV5-4, with unresolved D. V shed 2 bases and J shed 3 bases, with 12 bases lying between them. CDR3 length: 14 residues. Germline CDR1 reads SGHNT; CDR2 reads YYREEE (reference sequence). In nucleotides, the CDR3 is TGTGCCAGCAGCTTCAAGGGTCATGACTACGAGCAGTACTTC. Translated: CASSFKGHDYEQYF.

The rearrangement links TRBV7-8 to TRBJ2-5; D remains unclear. V dropped 5 bases and J dropped 1 base, with 17 bases sitting between them. Germline V gene lookup returns CDR1 SGHVS and CDR2 FQNEAQ. The CDR3 runs 16 residues. CDR3 amino acids: CASSTASSSVQETQYF. Here the CDR3 DNA reads TGTGCCAGCAGCACCGCCTCTTCTAGTGTCCAAGAGACCCAGTACTTC.

Relative to its sample, this clone is medium-sized. The chain is built from TRBV4-1 and TRBJ2-2; D is undetermined. The CDR3 is made up of 17 amino acids. The germline V and J ends were trimmed by 0 bases and 0 bases, with 11 bases remaining between them. Germline lookup yields CDR1 MGHRA and CDR2 YSYEKL. This chain's CDR3 is CASSQDVGFANTGELFF. CDR3 nucleotides: TGCGCCAGCAGCCAAGATGTAGGTTTTGCGAACACCGGGGAGCTGTTTTTT.

This chain links TRBV10-3 with TRBJ1-5; TRBD1 aligns across 8 bases. Germline V gives CDR1 ENHRY, CDR2 SYGVKD. V dropped 4 bases and J dropped 2; count of bases not matched to a gene: 1. The CDR3 contains 14 residues. The CDR3 here is CAISVGQGNQPQHF. In DNA form, the CDR3 reads TGTGCCATCAGTGTGGGACAGGGCAATCAGCCCCAGCATTTT.

This clone has only a few counts. V is TRBV19 and J is TRBJ1-1; tentative D call: TRBD1 (5 bases). This CDR3 has 15 residues. Germline assignment: CDR1 LNHDA and CDR2 SQIVND (reference sequence). Trimming took off 3 bases at V and 4 bases at J, with 15 bases between the two ends. CDR3 DNA: TGTGCCAGTAGTATGGGGCAGGGAGCAGGCACTGAAGCTTTCTTT. Translation: CASSMGQGAGTEAFF.

In this sample, this clone turned up a few times. The chain links TRBV29-1 to TRBJ1-2; no reliable D call. Germline assignment: CDR1 SQVTM and CDR2 ANQGSEA. The V end lost 3 bases, the J end lost 4 bases, and 6 bases lay between the germline ends. The CDR3 is made up of 11 amino acids. The chain's CDR3 is CSVDTLYGYTF. CDR3 sequence (DNA): TGCAGCGTTGACACCCTCTATGGCTACACCTTC.

This chain connects TRBV6-1 to TRBJ2-3; 14 positions agree with TRBD2. Germline lookup yields CDR1 MNHNS and CDR2 SASEGT. Trimming removed 4 bases from V and 4 bases from J; junction bases left unmatched: 13. The CDR3 runs to 19 residues. The CDR3 sequence is CASSGERPGLAGVPDTQYF. The CDR3 DNA is TGTGCCAGCAGTGGGGAAAGACCGGGACTAGCGGGAGTACCAGATACGCAGTATTTT.

In its sample, this clone was seen once. The chain employs TRBV5-5 and TRBJ2-7, with TRBD1 matching over 7 bases. CDR1 and CDR2 from the germline V gene are SGHKS and YYEKEE (reference sequence). Unmatched junction bases numbered 5, after V lost 0 bases and J lost 11 bases. The CDR3 has 12 residues. The CDR3 DNA reads TGTGCCAGCAGCTTGGAGGTTACAGGGGAGTACTTC. Protein sequence: CASSLEVTGEYF.

The chain carries TRBV11-2 and TRBJ2-1; D possibly uses TRBD1 or TRBD2 (5 bases each). The germline V and J ends were trimmed by 4 bases and 10 bases, with 23 bases remaining between them. The CDR3 contains 16 residues. Germline V CDR1 and CDR2: SGHAT, FQNNGV. The chain's CDR3 is CASSSPAGPGGGEQFF. Here the CDR3 DNA reads TGTGCCAGCAGCTCCCCCGCAGGGCCTGGGGGTGGGGAGCAGTTCTTC.

The gene calls are TRBV9 and TRBJ2-3, with D perhaps matching TRBD2 (7 bases). Germline CDR1 SGDLS, CDR2 YYNGEE. The CDR3 has 13 amino acids. Trimming removed 0 bases at V and 8 bases at J, with 10 bases between. In DNA, the CDR3 is TGTGCCAGCAGCGTAGAGGGAGGGGGTACGCAGTATTTT. Its protein is CASSVEGGGTQYF. The variable domain in full, completed from reference TRBV9 and TRBJ2-3, reads DSGVTQTPKHLITATGQRVTLRCSPRSGDLSVYWYQQSLDQGLQFLIQYYNGEERAKGNILERFSAQQFPDLHSELNLSSLELGDSALYFCASSVEGGGTQYFGPGTRLTVL.

This rearrangement joins TRBV5-1 to TRBJ1-1; D unclear. Germline-derived CDR1 and CDR2 are SGHRS and YFSETQ. The CDR3 is made up of 16 amino acids. Between the trimmed V and J ends, which lost 6 bases and 0 bases, there was a span of 18 bases. The CDR3 nucleotides read TGCGCCAGCATGAAGGACGGGCTACAAATGAACACTGAAGCTTTCTTT. As protein: CASMKDGLQMNTEAFF.

This clone was counted between two and nine times. The chain uses TRBV19 and TRBJ1-5; 9 bases fit TRBD1. Germline V CDR1 and CDR2: LNHDA, SQIVND (reference sequence). After removal of 6 bases from V and 4 bases from J, the junction contained 10 bases not matched to a gene. This CDR3 region has 16 residues. The CDR3 nucleotides are TGTGCCAGTAGGCCGGGACAGGGAACGGGGAATCAGCCCCAGCATTTT. It is translated as CASRPGQGTGNQPQHF.

This chain uses TRBV28 with TRBJ2-6; a weak D match, TRBD2 (5 bases). Germline CDR1 reads MDHEN; CDR2 reads SYDVKM. Trimming removed 1 base from V and 3 bases from J, with 7 bases in between. This CDR3 contains 15 residues. The CDR3 bases are TGTGCCAGCAGTTTATTGGGAGATGGGGCCAACGTCCTGACTTTC. This codes for CASSLLGDGANVLTF.

The rearrangement joins TRBV15 to TRBJ2-3; D might be TRBD2 (5 bases). V lost 0 bases and J lost 6, with 16 bases in between. Germline values: CDR1 LNHNV, CDR2 YYDKDF (reference sequence). This CDR3 spans 16 amino acids. The CDR3: CATSRDSYQRGDTQYF. For the CDR3, the DNA is TGTGCCACCAGCAGAGATAGCTACCAAAGAGGGGATACGCAGTATTTT.

This rearrangement joins TRBV18 to TRBJ2-1; 12 bases are shared with TRBD2. CDR1 is KGHSH and CDR2 is LQKENI in the germline V gene. The junction had 1 base not matched to a gene; V was cut back by 4 bases and J by 0 bases. The CDR3 spans 16 residues. CDR3 coding DNA: TGTGCCAGCTCACGACTAGCGGGGGACTCCTACAATGAGCAGTTCTTC. Residues: CASSRLAGDSYNEQFF.

The chain employs TRBV5-1 and TRBJ2-1; 13 bases are shared with TRBD2. The J segment lost 10 bases and the V segment lost 0 bases, leaving 7 bases of the junction unmatched. Germline CDR1 and CDR2: SGHRS and YFSETQ. The CDR3 spans 16 residues. CDR3 nucleotide sequence: TGCGCCAGCAGCTTGGGATTGACTAGCGGGAGGAGCGAGCAGTTCTTC. It translates to CASSLGLTSGRSEQFF. The full variable domain, in which reference TRBV5-1 and TRBJ2-1 provide the parts outside the CDR3, is KAGVTQTPRYLIKTRGQQVTLSCSPISGHRSVSWYQQTPGQGLQFLFEYFSETQRNKGNFPGRFSGRQFSNSRSEMNVSTLELGDSALYLCASSLGLTSGRSEQFFGPGTRLTVL.

This clone was seen once. This chain uses TRBV28 with TRBJ1-6, with D tentatively TRBD1 (5 bases). V was clipped by 2 bases and J by 11 bases, with 16 bases between them. Germline V gene data show CDR1 as MDHEN and CDR2 as SYDVKM. The CDR3 is 15 residues long. The CDR3 nucleotides are TGTGCCAGCAGTTTACAGGGCCCTCAACTAGCACCCCTCCACTTT. Amino acids: CASSLQGPQLAPLHF. The full variable domain, completed using reference TRBV28 and TRBJ1-6, is DVKVTQSSRYLVKRTGEKVFLECVQDMDHENMFWYRQDPGLGLRLIYFSYDVKMKEKGDIPEGYSVSREKKERFSLILESASTNQTSMYLCASSLQGPQLAPLHFGNGTRLTVT.

The chain recombines TRBV30 with TRBJ2-1, with 11 bases aligning to TRBD2. Germline V gene data show CDR1 as GTSNPN and CDR2 as SVGIG (reference sequence). CDR3 length equals 14 residues. V trimming: 4 bases; J trimming: 3 bases; junction bases outside the gene matches: 2. The CDR3 spells CAWNSGGDYNEQFF. The CDR3 nucleotides read TGTGCCTGGAATAGCGGGGGGGACTACAATGAGCAGTTCTTC.

CDR3 residues: CASRPPGQGANEQFF. In DNA form, the CDR3 reads TGTGCCAGCAGGCCCCCGGGACAGGGTGCGAATGAGCAGTTCTTC. The V call is TRBV2, the J call TRBJ2-1; the match to TRBD1 covers 9 bases. Per germline, CDR1 SNHLY and CDR2 FYNNEI. The V gene end was trimmed by 6 bases and the J gene end by 7 bases; junction bases not matched to a gene: 10. The CDR3 totals 15 residues.

About this clone itself: An end of the junction differs from the germline gene, which may be a read error. This CDR3 is CASSLAGAGPEETQYF. In nucleotides, the CDR3 is TGTGCTAGCAGCTTAGCGGGGGCGGGACCTGAAGAGACCCAGTACTTC. The rearrangement links TRBV7-7 to TRBJ2-5; 9 bases match TRBD2. Germline CDR1 reads SSHAT; CDR2 reads FNYEAQ (reference sequence). The CDR3 spans 16 residues.

The chain carries TRBV7-2 and TRBJ1-1; tentatively, D is TRBD1 (5 bases). This CDR3 comprises 13 residues. Per the germline V gene, CDR1 is SGHTA and CDR2 is FQGNSA. V lost 5 bases, J lost 3 bases, and 10 bases lay in between. This CDR3 is CASSMQGYTEAFF. The CDR3 nucleotides are TGTGCCAGCAGCATGCAGGGTTACACTGAAGCTTTCTTT.

V and J are TRBV27 and TRBJ2-5; possibly TRBD1 or TRBD2 for D (6 bases each). This CDR3 is built from 14 residues. Between the trimmed V and J ends, which lost 4 bases and 5 bases, there was a span of 14 bases. In germline, CDR1 is MNHEY, CDR2 SMNVEV (reference sequence). DNA for the CDR3: TGTGCCAGCAGTTACGCCAGGGGAGGCGAGACCCAGTACTTC. Its protein product is CASSYARGGETQYF.

This clone was picked up a small number of times. The chain couples TRBV27 to TRBJ1-1; TRBD1 might be the D (6 bases). The V gene lost 2 bases and the J gene lost 6 bases, with 10 bases spanning the gap. The CDR3 is made up of 13 amino acids. Germline V gene data show CDR1 as MNHEY and CDR2 as SMNVEV (reference sequence). This chain's CDR3 is CASSLRGGSEAFF. The CDR3, as DNA: TGTGCCAGCAGTTTAAGGGGGGGCTCTGAAGCTTTCTTT.

This sequence joins TRBV27 and TRBJ1-2; D is undetermined. This CDR3 region has 15 residues. CDR1 MNHEY and CDR2 SMNVEV come from the germline V gene (reference sequence). Trimming stripped 2 bases from V and 4 bases from J, with 14 bases between. The chain's CDR3 is CASSLTPTLTYGYTF. DNA of the CDR3: TGTGCCAGCAGTTTAACCCCCACCCTGACCTATGGCTACACCTTC.

The chain combines TRBV20-1 with TRBJ2-7, with D perhaps matching TRBD1 (5 bases). This CDR3 is built from 11 residues. Germline lookup yields CDR1 DFQATT and CDR2 SNEGSKA (reference sequence). V was clipped by 8 bases and J by 6 bases, with 14 bases between them. In nucleotides, the CDR3 is TGCAGTTCAAGGGGCCCTGGCGAGCAGTACTTC. Translated, it gives CSSRGPGEQYF.